The rows below give T cell receptor beta chains drawn from one sample of a study of blood T cell repertoires in COVID-19. The protocol was immunoSEQ multiplex PCR, while the TCRdb copy is restricted to in-frame clones and leaves out a portion. The table includes over 250,000 clones, nearly 90% detected once. The source material was PBMCs or T cells enriched from blood (not recorded which). These receptors were collected from a woman aged 60-75 years who had recovered from COVID-19. Each CDR3 is given with its conserved first and last residue. D genes are given only for firm matches. Size values are once, few and many counts, or a class for expanded clones, and some rows have none.

clone_size	v_call	j_call	d_call	cdr3_nt	cdr3_aa
-	TRBV18	TRBJ2-2	-	TGTGCCAGCTCACCGCAGGGCCCCGGGGAGCTGTTTTTT	CASSPQGPGELFF
-	TRBV30	TRBJ2-1	-	TGTGCCTGGATTACGGGTAGCTCCTACAATGAGCAGTTCTTC	CAWITGSSYNEQFF
-	TRBV5-1	TRBJ2-5	TRBD2	TGCGCCAGCAGCTTCCCAACTAGCGGGGGGTCCCAAGAGACCCAGTACTTC	CASSFPTSGGSQETQYF
-	TRBV19	TRBJ1-5	-	TGTGCCAGTAGTACGCCAACAGGGAGTAAATGGAGCAATCAGCCCCAGCATTTT	CASSTPTGSKWSNQPQHF
-	TRBV12-3/TRBV12-4	TRBJ1-5	-	TGTGCCAGCAGTTTGGCTAATCAGCCCCAGCATTTT	CASSLANQPQHF
few	TRBV3-1/TRBV3-2	TRBJ1-2	TRBD1	TGTGCCAGCAGCCAATGGACAGGGGATGGCTACACCTTC	CASSQWTGDGYTF
-	TRBV4-2	TRBJ2-5	TRBD2	TGTGCCAGCAGCCAAGATCGGTCTAGCGGGAGAGAGACCCAGTACTTC	CASSQDRSSGRETQYF
-	TRBV14	TRBJ1-2	-	TGTGCCAGCAGCCAAGATTCTCAGGGCTATGGCTACACCTTC	CASSQDSQGYGYTF
-	TRBV28	TRBJ1-1	-	TGTGCCAGCAGTTTATACAGTCTTGAAGCTTTCTTT	CASSLYSLEAFF
-	TRBV6-4	TRBJ2-1	TRBD2	TGTGCCAGCAGTCTCCTAGCGGGAGGGCCAAGGAATGAGCAGTTCTTC	CASSLLAGGPRNEQFF
-	TRBV2	TRBJ2-5	TRBD2	TGTGCCAGCAGCGTCCTAGCGGGGGGAGGAGAGACCCAGTACTTC	CASSVLAGGGETQYF
-	TRBV5-1	TRBJ1-1	-	TGCGCCAGCAACCCAGGGGACATGAACACTGAAGCTTTCTTT	CASNPGDMNTEAFF
-	TRBV2	TRBJ1-5	TRBD1	TGTGCCAGCAGTGGGACAGGTGAAAATCAGCCCCAGCATTTT	CASSGTGENQPQHF
-	TRBV9	TRBJ2-7	-	TGTGCCAGCAGCGCTGACAGGAATTATAACGAGCAGTACTTC	CASSADRNYNEQYF
-	TRBV7-3	TRBJ2-1	TRBD2	TGTGCCAGCAGCTCCTCAAGACTAGCGGGGGCCCTAAATGAGCAGTTCTTC	CASSSSRLAGALNEQFF
-	TRBV28	TRBJ2-3	-	TGTGCCAGCAGGGGCACAGTACTTAGCACAGATACGCAGTATTTT	CASRGTVLSTDTQYF
-	TRBV6-2/TRBV6-3	TRBJ1-5	TRBD1	TGTGCCAGCAGTTACTCCCCGACAGGGGTTCAGCCCCAGCATTTT	CASSYSPTGVQPQHF
once	TRBV10-3	TRBJ1-1	TRBD1	TGTGCCATCAGTGAGTCTAGACAGGGGTCCACTGAAGCTTTCTTT	CAISESRQGSTEAFF
once	TRBV10-2	TRBJ2-1	-	TGCGCCAGCAGGGCCTTTGGGGGCCGCCCTTACAATGAGCAGTTCTTC	CASRAFGGRPYNEQFF
once	TRBV10-3	TRBJ1-1	-	TGTGCCATCAGTGAGGCAGGGATGAACACTGAAGCTTTCTTT	CAISEAGMNTEAFF
-	TRBV7-2	TRBJ2-7	TRBD2	TGTGCCAGCAGCCCCGGGAGGCGGAGCACCTACGAGCAGTACTTC	CASSPGRRSTYEQYF
-	TRBV5-1	TRBJ2-3	-	TGCGCCAGCAGCGGGGGGACCAGCAAGGGCACAGATACGCAGTATTTT	CASSGGTSKGTDTQYF
-	TRBV29-1	TRBJ2-1	TRBD1	TGCAGCGCGGGGACAGGGGAGCAGTTCTTC	CSAGTGEQFF
-	TRBV5-1	TRBJ2-5	-	TGCGCCAGCAGCTTGGGATTACAGGGTCAGGAGACCCAGTACTTC	CASSLGLQGQETQYF
-	TRBV7-9	TRBJ2-5	TRBD1	TGTGCCAGCAGCCGTCAGGGGGATTCAGAGACCCAGTACTTC	CASSRQGDSETQYF
-	TRBV27	TRBJ1-4	-	TGTGCCAGCAGCCGCGGACAGACAACTAATGAAAAACTGTTTTTT	CASSRGQTTNEKLFF
-	TRBV18	TRBJ2-2	TRBD1	TGTGCCAGCTCACCCCGAGGCCAGGGGGTTGCCGGGGAGCTGTTTTTT	CASSPRGQGVAGELFF
-	TRBV20-1	TRBJ2-1	-	TGCAGTGCCCAGAACTACAATGAGCAGTTCTTC	CSAQNYNEQFF
-	TRBV6-5	TRBJ1-2	TRBD1	TGTGCCAGCAGTAGAGGGACAGGAGAAGGAGGTGGCTACACCTTC	CASSRGTGEGGGYTF
-	TRBV24-1	TRBJ1-2	-	TGTGCCACCAGTGTAGAAGCTAACTATGGCTACACCTTC	CATSVEANYGYTF
few	TRBV7-9	TRBJ2-3	-	TGTGCCAGCACCAGCAGGGGCGTAGCAGATACGCAGTATTTT	CASTSRGVADTQYF
once	TRBV6-5	TRBJ1-5	TRBD1	TGTGCCAGCACTGTGGGCGCAGGGGGTGGCCAGCCCCAGCATTTT	CASTVGAGGGQPQHF
-	TRBV15	TRBJ2-7	TRBD2	TGTGCCACCAGCAGAGTTACTAGCGGGAGCGATGAGCAGTACTTC	CATSRVTSGSDEQYF
-	TRBV3-1/TRBV3-2	TRBJ2-2	TRBD1	TGTGCCAGCAGTCCACCGGGACAGTATTCCGGGGAGCTGTTTTTT	CASSPPGQYSGELFF
once	TRBV28	TRBJ2-1	TRBD2	TGTGCCAGCAGTTCCGGCGGGAGGAACTCCTACAATGAGCAGTTCTTC	CASSSGGRNSYNEQFF
-	TRBV11-3	TRBJ1-3	-	TGTGCCAGCAGCTTAGGCCCGGGAGACACCATATATTTT	CASSLGPGDTIYF
-	TRBV12-5	TRBJ2-7	TRBD1	TGTGCTAGTGGACGGGGACAGACCTACGAGCAGTACTTC	CASGRGQTYEQYF
-	TRBV30	TRBJ2-7	TRBD2	TGTGCCTGGAGTGCTTATAGCGGGCGTTCCTACGAGCAGTACTTC	CAWSAYSGRSYEQYF
-	TRBV27	TRBJ2-7	-	TGTGCCAGCAGTTTAGCCCCCTCGACTGGCCCCGCCATTGACGAGCAGTACTTC	CASSLAPSTGPAIDEQYF
-	TRBV9	TRBJ2-5	TRBD2	TGTGCCAGCAGCGTAGCGGGGGGGCACGAGACCCAGTACTTC	CASSVAGGHETQYF
-	TRBV3-1/TRBV3-2	TRBJ2-7	TRBD2	TGTGCCAGCAGCGGTGCCCCGGGGGGTCTCTCCTACGAGCAGTACTTC	CASSGAPGGLSYEQYF
-	TRBV2	TRBJ2-5	TRBD2	TGTGCCAGCAGAGGACTAGCGGTAGGGGGAGAGACCCAGTACTTC	CASRGLAVGGETQYF
once	TRBV18	TRBJ2-1	TRBD2	TGTGCCAGCTCACCACCGGGGCGGGGGGGAAGTTACAATGAGCAGTTCTTC	CASSPPGRGGSYNEQFF
few	TRBV19	TRBJ1-6	-	TGTGCCAGTAGTACATGGGGGGTTTCACCCCTCCACTTT	CASSTWGVSPLHF
-	TRBV28	TRBJ1-5	TRBD1	TGTGCCAGCAACACCCAGGGGGCGAGTCAGCCCCAGCATTTT	CASNTQGASQPQHF
-	TRBV24-1	TRBJ2-6	TRBD1	TGTGCCACCTCACAGGGGTCAGGGGCCAACGTCCTGACTTTC	CATSQGSGANVLTF
-	TRBV18	TRBJ2-3	TRBD1	TGTGCCAGCCAACAAGGGGGCTGGACAGATACGCAGTATTTT	CASQQGGWTDTQYF
-	TRBV11-3	TRBJ2-1	-	TGTGCCAGCAGCTCCCGGGACACCACCTACAATGAGCAGTTCTTC	CASSSRDTTYNEQFF
-	TRBV2	TRBJ2-3	-	TGTGCCAGCAGTGGACTACTAAGCACAGATACGCAGTATTTT	CASSGLLSTDTQYF
-	TRBV12-3/TRBV12-4	TRBJ1-4	-	TGTGCCAGCAGTTTCGCGCACCCGGGAAAACTGTTTTTT	CASSFAHPGKLFF
-	TRBV2	TRBJ2-5	-	TGTGCCAGCCGGGAGCGTCAAGAGACCCAGTACTTC	CASRERQETQYF
-	TRBV30	TRBJ1-5	-	TGTGCCTGGAGTCCCCAGGGTGATCAGCCCCAGCATTTT	CAWSPQGDQPQHF
-	TRBV20-1	TRBJ1-1	-	TGCAGTGCCGAGCGGGTAGAAGCTTTCTTT	CSAERVEAFF
-	TRBV4-2	TRBJ1-6	-	TGTGCCAGCAGCCAAGAACAGACCACCTATAATTCACCCCTCCACTTT	CASSQEQTTYNSPLHF
-	TRBV28	TRBJ2-2	-	TGTGCCAGCAGTTTGACTAGTGCACCGAACACCGGGGAGCTGTTTTTT	CASSLTSAPNTGELFF
once	TRBV5-1	TRBJ2-7	-	TGCGCCAGCAGCTCCCTCGGGGAGCGTAGCTCCTACGAGCAGTACTTC	CASSSLGERSSYEQYF
-	TRBV27	TRBJ1-5	TRBD1	TGTGCCAGCAGCGACAGGGGGTATGGCAATCAGCCCCAGCATTTT	CASSDRGYGNQPQHF
-	TRBV28	TRBJ1-6	TRBD1	TGTGCCAGCAGTTTCCCCCCGTACAGGGGGCTGGGTTCACCCCTCCACTTT	CASSFPPYRGLGSPLHF